This TCR beta chain was captured in a study of blood T cell repertoires in COVID-19. Study details: Researchers got acute and convalescent COVID-19 samples from the United States, Italy and Spain. PBMCs, B-cell-depleted T cells, or T cells provided the cDNA or gDNA that made up the material.

The CDR3 spans 14 residues. V lost 2 bases, J lost 5 bases, and 11 bases lay in between. Germline V gene data show CDR1 as MNHEY and CDR2 as SMNVEV (reference sequence). Authors' processing steps: Nucleated cell counts were estimated from reference gene primer amplification. Profiled with immunoSEQ multiplex PCR; TCRdb holds only in-frame clones, not every one. The DNA was the basis for D and trimming; V, J and clone size are from that table. The data contain tens of thousands of clones, 82% of them singletons. The sequencing sample was made of peripheral blood. V gene TRBV27 combines with J gene TRBJ2-3; D is ambiguous. The sequence derives from a human donor in a cohort sampled during active COVID-19. The CDR3 DNA is TGTGCCAGCAGTTTACAGGAAGCAGAAGATACGCAGTATTTT. Translated: CASSLQEAEDTQYF.